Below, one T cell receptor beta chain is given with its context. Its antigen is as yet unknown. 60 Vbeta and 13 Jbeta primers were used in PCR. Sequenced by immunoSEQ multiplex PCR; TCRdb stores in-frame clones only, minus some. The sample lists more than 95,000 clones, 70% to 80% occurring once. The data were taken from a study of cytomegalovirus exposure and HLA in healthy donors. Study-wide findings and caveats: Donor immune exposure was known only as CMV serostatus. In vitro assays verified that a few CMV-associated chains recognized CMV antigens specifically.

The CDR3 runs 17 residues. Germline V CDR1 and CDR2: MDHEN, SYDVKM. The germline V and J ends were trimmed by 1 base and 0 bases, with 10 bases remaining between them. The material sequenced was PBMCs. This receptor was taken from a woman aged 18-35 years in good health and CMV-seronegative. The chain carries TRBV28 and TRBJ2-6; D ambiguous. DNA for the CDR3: TGTGCCAGCAGTTTATTGGGCAGCTTCTCTGGGGCCAACGTCCTGACTTTC. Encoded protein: CASSLLGSFSGANVLTF.